This passage covers 25 T cell receptor beta chains from one sample sequenced in a study of naive and memory T cell subsets. The beta constant-region primer was an equimolar mix of two oligonucleotides covering TRBC1 and TRBC2. In TCRdb, the UMI-ligation and nested PCR reads were re-called with MiXCR into one record per CDR3 protein. The sample lists 29,000 or so distinct CDR3 sequences, roughly 10% occurring once. Input material: effector memory CD4+ T cells from blood. Subset here: effector memory, CD45RA- CD27-. Source of these receptors: a human donor in good health.

At least ten counts were recorded for this clonotype. The chain is built from TRBV5-1 and TRBJ2-1; 7 positions agree with TRBD2. This CDR3 contains 15 residues. CDR1 is SGHRS and CDR2 is YFSETQ in the germline V gene. The V and J ends lost 0 bases and 0 bases, in that order; junction bases with no gene match: 0. Written as DNA, the CDR3 is TGCGCCAGCAGCTTGGGCGGGAGCTCCTACAATGAGCAGTTCTTC. It yields the protein CASSLGGSSYNEQFF.

The table lists this clonotype with many counts. The chain couples TRBV29-1 to TRBJ2-1; 11 nucleotides line up with TRBD2. The CDR3 extends over 15 amino acids. Germline loops: CDR1 SQVTM, CDR2 ANQGSEA. V was clipped by 7 bases and J by 2 bases; unmatched bases: 7. The CDR3 loop reads CSALGLAVTYNEQFF. CDR3 DNA: TGCAGCGCCCTGGGACTAGCGGTAACCTACAATGAGCAGTTCTTC.

This clonotype was counted a few times. The rearrangement uses TRBV7-3 and TRBJ2-2; TRBD2 agrees at 10 bases. This CDR3 has 13 amino acids. CDR1 SGHTA and CDR2 FQGTGA come from the germline V gene. Trimming took 7 bases from V and 6 from J; bases not matched to a gene: 2. CDR3 bases: TGTGCCAGCACTAGCGGGAGCCCCGGGGAGCTGTTTTTT. It yields the protein CASTSGSPGELFF.

As regards this clonotype: Its ends do not fully match the called genes, so a read error is possible. The rearrangement uses TRBV7-9 and TRBJ2-2; 9 bases line up with TRBD1. This CDR3 has 18 amino acids. Germline CDR1 reads SEHNR; CDR2 reads FQNEAQ (reference sequence). The CDR3 bases are TGTGCCAGCAGCTTATGGACAGGGGTAGAGAAGAACCCCGGGGAGCTGTTTTTT. Its translation: CASSLWTGVEKNPGELFF.

In regard to this clonotype: A much larger clone sits a single nucleotide away, making a read error possible. The chain is built from TRBV7-9 and TRBJ1-6; D is undetermined. The V gene lost 11 bases and the J gene lost 4 bases, with 15 bases spanning the gap. The CDR3 covers 14 residues. In germline, CDR1 is SEHNR, CDR2 FQNEAQ (reference sequence). CDR3 sequence: CACTAGAYNSPLHF. The CDR3 region has the DNA TGTGCCTGCACCGCGGGCGCTTATAATTCACCCCTCCACTTT. The variable domain in full, with the rest retrieved from reference TRBV7-9 and TRBJ1-6, is DTGVSQNPRHKITKRGQNVTFRCDPISEHNRLYWYRQTLGQGPEFLTYFQNEAQLEKSRLLSDRFSAERPKGSFSTLEIQRTEQGDSAMYLCACTAGAYNSPLHFGNGTRLTVT.

On this clonotype: A much larger clonotype is one base distant, so this may be a read error. The J gene is TRBJ2-7, the V gene TRBV20-1; 7 bases fit TRBD2. The CDR3 runs to 15 residues. V trimming: 5 bases; J trimming: 8 bases; junction bases outside the gene matches: 18. From germline, CDR1 is DFQATT and CDR2 SNEGSKA (reference sequence). CDR3 residues: CSAQLGGSGGYKQYF. CDR3 nucleotide sequence: TGCAGTGCTCAACTTGGCGGTTCGGGGGGTTACAAGCAGTACTTC.

The chain has TRBV7-2 and TRBJ2-1, with 9 bases fitting TRBD2. Germline CDR1 reads SGHTA; CDR2 reads FQGNSA. V was pared by 3 bases and J by 4 bases, with 4 bases of the junction left unmatched. The CDR3 totals 15 residues. CDR3 residues: CASSFRTSGYNEQFF. The DNA of the CDR3 is TGTGCCAGCAGCTTTCGAACTAGCGGGTACAATGAGCAGTTCTTC.

This clonotype was counted only a few times. The gene calls are TRBV5-4 and TRBJ1-3; no reliable D call. V shed 8 bases and J shed 0 bases, with 12 bases lying between them. The CDR3 covers 14 residues. In germline, CDR1 is SGHNT, CDR2 YYREEE (reference sequence). The CDR3 nucleotides are TGTGCCAGTACGGACCGGTCCTCTGGAAACACCATATATTTT. Amino acid sequence: CASTDRSSGNTIYF.

This sequence joins TRBV20-1 and TRBJ1-5; D uncertain. V was cut by 3 bases and J by 0 bases, with 3 bases left in between. This CDR3 is built from 12 residues. Germline V gene data show CDR1 as DFQATT and CDR2 as SNEGSKA (reference sequence). CDR3 coding DNA: TGCAGTGCTAGTCCTAGCAATCAGCCCCAGCATTTT. This translates into CSASPSNQPQHF.

This clonotype was picked up many times. V and J are TRBV10-3 and TRBJ2-1; 8 positions match TRBD2. CDR1 is ENHRY, CDR2 SYGVKD, per germline. V lost 10 bases to trimming and J lost 7 bases; unmatched junction nucleotides: 3. This CDR3 has 11 amino acids. CDR3 DNA: TGTGCCACGACTAGCGTGAATGAGCAGTTCTTC. Translated: CATTSVNEQFF.

This clonotype was observed at least ten times. The chain combines TRBV5-1 with TRBJ1-1; D not certain. Between the trimmed V and J ends, which lost 0 bases and 5 bases, there was a span of 8 bases. This CDR3 has 13 amino acids. Looked up from germline, CDR1 is SGHRS and CDR2 is YFSETQ. CDR3 sequence reads: CASSLEVLTEAFF. As DNA, the CDR3 is TGCGCCAGCAGCTTGGAGGTTCTAACTGAAGCTTTCTTT.

V usage is TRBV27 and J usage is TRBJ1-5; no definite D call. The germline V gene has CDR1 MNHEY and CDR2 SMNVEV (reference sequence). Trimming removed 0 bases from V and 4 bases from J, with 10 bases in between. The CDR3 length is 15 residues. CDR3 amino acids: CASSLSRQPNQPQHF. CDR3 nucleotide sequence: TGTGCCAGCAGTTTATCTCGGCAGCCGAATCAGCCCCAGCATTTT.

Within the sample, this clonotype is medium-sized. The V call is TRBV7-9, the J call TRBJ2-1; 11 bases match TRBD1. V was clipped by 6 bases and J by 9 bases; unmatched bases: 10. Germline loops: CDR1 SEHNR, CDR2 FQNEAQ (reference sequence). CDR3 length: 15 residues. The chain's CDR3 is CASSPGTGGLIEQFF. In DNA, the CDR3 is TGTGCCAGCAGTCCCGGGACAGGGGGTTTGATTGAGCAGTTCTTC.

This clonotype was seen repeatedly, ten times or more. CDR3: CASSFGTGASEDGYTF. CDR3 bases: TGTGCCAGCAGCTTCGGGACAGGGGCTTCGGAGGATGGCTACACCTTC. The chain links TRBV7-3 to TRBJ1-2, with 10 bases identical to TRBD1. Trimming took 3 bases from V and 6 from J; bases not matched to a gene: 10. Germline V gene sequence: CDR1 SGHTA, CDR2 FQGTGA. The CDR3 is made up of 16 amino acids.

The rearrangement joins TRBV3-1 to TRBJ1-3; D is unclear. The germline V and J ends were trimmed by 3 bases and 2 bases, with 8 bases remaining between them. Germline V gene lookup returns CDR1 LGHDT and CDR2 YNNKEL (reference sequence). The CDR3 is 14 residues long. The chain's CDR3 is CASSHAKAGNTIYF. DNA of the CDR3: TGTGCCAGCAGCCACGCCAAAGCTGGAAACACCATATATTTT.

V gene TRBV11-1 combines with J gene TRBJ2-1, with D perhaps matching TRBD2 (6 bases). The V gene lost 4 bases and the J gene lost 6 bases, with 19 bases spanning the gap. CDR3 size: 16 residues. CDR1 SGHAT and CDR2 FQDESV come from the germline V gene (reference sequence). CDR3 sequence reads: CASSSTQGLGGNEQFF. The CDR3, as DNA: TGTGCCAGCAGCTCGACCCAGGGCCTGGGGGGCAATGAGCAGTTCTTC.

This clonotype rates as medium-sized. This chain connects TRBV4-2 to TRBJ2-3, with D possibly matching TRBD2 (6 bases). The germline V gene has CDR1 LGHNA and CDR2 YNFKEQ. Trimming shortened V by 0 bases and J by 8 bases, and 21 bases separated the two germline ends. This CDR3 contains 17 residues. The CDR3 DNA follows: TGTGCCAGCAGCCAAGATTTGGGCGGGACTCCATTCGGTACGCAGTATTTT. This sequence encodes CASSQDLGGTPFGTQYF.

This clonotype was found many times. J is TRBJ2-1 and V is TRBV24-1; 7 nucleotides match TRBD2. Trimming removed 4 bases from V and 6 bases from J; junction bases left unmatched: 11. Per germline, CDR1 KGHDR and CDR2 SFDVKD. The CDR3 is 16 amino acids. The CDR3 loop is CATSEPGTKAPNEQFF. The CDR3 bases are TGTGCCACCAGTGAACCCGGGACTAAGGCGCCCAATGAGCAGTTCTTC.

This clonotype was detected ten times or more. The CDR3 sequence is CATSDLVGTSGSYNEQFF. The CDR3 DNA follows: TGTGCCACCAGTGATTTAGTAGGAACTAGCGGCTCCTACAATGAGCAGTTCTTC. The chain recombines TRBV24-1 with TRBJ2-1; TRBD2 agrees at 8 bases. With 1 base clipped from V and 0 bases from J, the junction kept 7 bases outside the gene matches. The CDR3 extends over 18 amino acids. Germline CDR1 and CDR2: KGHDR and SFDVKD.

Judged by abundance, this clonotype is medium-sized. The rearrangement links TRBV11-3 to TRBJ2-1; D is perhaps TRBD1 (6 bases). There are 13 residues in the CDR3. Looked up from germline, CDR1 is SGHNT and CDR2 is YENEEA. With 7 bases removed from V and 5 bases from J, the gap between germline ends came to 12 bases. The CDR3 coding sequence is TGTGCCAGCACCTTGGGGGCCCACAATGAGCAGTTCTTC. Translated, it gives CASTLGAHNEQFF.

CDR3 sequence (DNA): TGTGCCAGCAGCAGGGTCACAGATACGCAGTATTTT. Residues: CASSRVTDTQYF. The chain is built from TRBV2 and TRBJ2-3; D possibly corresponds to TRBD1 (5 bases). V was shortened by 6 bases and J by 2 bases, with 6 bases between the two germline ends. The CDR3 runs to 12 residues. Germline-derived CDR1 and CDR2 are SNHLY and FYNNEI. The full variable domain, in which reference TRBV2 and TRBJ2-3 provide the parts outside the CDR3, is EPEVTQTPSHQVTQMGQEVILRCVPISNHLYFYWYRQILGQKVEFLVSFYNNEISEKSEIFDDQFSVERPDGSNFTLKIRSTKLEDSAMYFCASSRVTDTQYFGPGTRLTVL.

V usage is TRBV11-3 and J usage is TRBJ1-1, with a tentative D call TRBD1 (5 bases). Trimming removed 3 bases from V and 1 base from J, with 6 bases in between. This CDR3 is 13 amino acids long. Germline V gives CDR1 SGHNT, CDR2 YENEEA. The CDR3 DNA reads TGTGCCAGCAGCTTCGGGGCGAACACTGAAGCTTTCTTT. Translating it yields CASSFGANTEAFF.

The rearrangement links TRBV5-1 to TRBJ2-7; D gene ambiguous. Between the trimmed V and J ends, which lost 0 bases and 2 bases, there was a span of 15 bases. Looked up from germline, CDR1 is SGHRS and CDR2 is YFSETQ. The CDR3 runs 16 residues. In DNA, the CDR3 is TGCGCCAGCAGCTTGGCCGCGTCAGGAGCAGCCTACGAGCAGTACTTC. Translated: CASSLAASGAAYEQYF.

This chain joins TRBV7-6 and TRBJ2-7; D not resolved. Germline V gene lookup returns CDR1 SGHVS and CDR2 FNYEAQ. V dropped 5 bases and J dropped 8 bases, with 13 bases sitting between them. This CDR3 comprises 12 residues. The CDR3 region has the DNA TGTGCCAGCAGCCAGGAAGGTCAGAAGCAGTACTTC. Its translation is CASSQEGQKQYF.

In its sample, this clonotype was seen a few times. V and J are TRBV7-2 and TRBJ1-2, with a tentative D call TRBD1 (5 bases). Germline CDR1 SGHTA, CDR2 FQGNSA. V lost 3 bases to trimming and J lost 2 bases, with 7 bases between them. The CDR3 has 13 amino acids. The CDR3 DNA is TGTGCCAGCAGCTTTCGACAGAACTATGGCTACACCTTC. Residues: CASSFRQNYGYTF.